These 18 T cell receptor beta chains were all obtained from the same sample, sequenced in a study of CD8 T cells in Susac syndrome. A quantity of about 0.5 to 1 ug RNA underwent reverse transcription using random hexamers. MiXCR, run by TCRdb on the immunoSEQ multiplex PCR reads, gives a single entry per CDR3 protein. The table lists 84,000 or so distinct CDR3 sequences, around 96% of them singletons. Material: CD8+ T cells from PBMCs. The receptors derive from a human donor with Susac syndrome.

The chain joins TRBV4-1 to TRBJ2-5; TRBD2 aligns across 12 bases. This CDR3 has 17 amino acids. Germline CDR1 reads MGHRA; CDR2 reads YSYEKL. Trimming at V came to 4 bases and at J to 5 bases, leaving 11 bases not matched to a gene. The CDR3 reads CASSPWTSGDHLETQYF. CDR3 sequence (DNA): TGCGCCAGCAGCCCTTGGACTAGCGGGGACCACTTGGAGACCCAGTACTTC.

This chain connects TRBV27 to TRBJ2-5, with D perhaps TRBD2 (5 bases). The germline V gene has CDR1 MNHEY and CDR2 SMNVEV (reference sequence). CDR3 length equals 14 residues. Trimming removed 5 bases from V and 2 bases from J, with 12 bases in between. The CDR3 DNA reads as TGTGCCAGCAGTCCCCCTGGGAGACAAGAGACCCAGTACTTC. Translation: CASSPPGRQETQYF.

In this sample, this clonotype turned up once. The CDR3 is CASSYDPGPNTEAFF. CDR3 sequence (DNA): TGTGCCAGCAGTTACGACCCCGGGCCTAACACTGAAGCTTTCTTT. This sequence joins TRBV6-5 and TRBJ1-1; D uncertain. The germline gives CDR1 MNHEY, CDR2 SVGAGI. The CDR3 is made up of 15 amino acids. V shed 2 bases and J shed 2 bases, with 12 bases lying between them.

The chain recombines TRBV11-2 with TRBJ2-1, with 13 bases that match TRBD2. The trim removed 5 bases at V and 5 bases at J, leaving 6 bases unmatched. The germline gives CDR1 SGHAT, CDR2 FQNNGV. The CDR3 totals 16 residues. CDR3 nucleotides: TGTGCCAGCAGCCCTGGGACTAGCGGGACCCACAATGAGCAGTTCTTC. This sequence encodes CASSPGTSGTHNEQFF.

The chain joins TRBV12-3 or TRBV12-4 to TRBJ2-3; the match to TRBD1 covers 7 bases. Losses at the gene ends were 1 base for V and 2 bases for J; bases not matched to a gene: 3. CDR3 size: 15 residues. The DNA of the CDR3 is TGTGCCAGCAGTTTAGAGACAGGGACCACAGATACGCAGTATTTT. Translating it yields CASSLETGTTDTQYF.

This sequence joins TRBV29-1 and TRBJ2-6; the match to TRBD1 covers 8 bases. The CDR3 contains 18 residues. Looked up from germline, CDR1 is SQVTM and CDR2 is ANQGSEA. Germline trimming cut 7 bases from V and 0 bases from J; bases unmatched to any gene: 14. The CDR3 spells CSASIRDRQSSGANVLTF. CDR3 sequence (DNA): TGCAGCGCCTCTATCCGGGACAGGCAAAGCTCTGGGGCCAACGTCCTGACTTTC.

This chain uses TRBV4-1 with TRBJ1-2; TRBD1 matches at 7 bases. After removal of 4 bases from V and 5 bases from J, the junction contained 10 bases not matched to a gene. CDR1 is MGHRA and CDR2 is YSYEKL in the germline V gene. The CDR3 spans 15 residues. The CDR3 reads CASSPAGQALYGYTF. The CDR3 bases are TGCGCCAGCAGCCCAGCCGGACAGGCCTTATATGGCTACACCTTC.

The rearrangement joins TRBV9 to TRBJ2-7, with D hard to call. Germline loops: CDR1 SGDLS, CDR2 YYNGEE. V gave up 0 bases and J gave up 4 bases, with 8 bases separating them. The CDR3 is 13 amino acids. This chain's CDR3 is CASSVDGLYEQYF. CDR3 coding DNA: TGTGCCAGCAGCGTAGATGGTCTATACGAGCAGTACTTC.

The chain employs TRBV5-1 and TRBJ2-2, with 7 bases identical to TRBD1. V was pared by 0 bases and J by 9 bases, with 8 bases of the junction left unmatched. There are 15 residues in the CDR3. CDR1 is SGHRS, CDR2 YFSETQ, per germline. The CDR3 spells CASSLGGTAHRELFF. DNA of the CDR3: TGCGCCAGCAGCTTGGGGGGGACAGCGCACCGGGAGCTGTTTTTT.

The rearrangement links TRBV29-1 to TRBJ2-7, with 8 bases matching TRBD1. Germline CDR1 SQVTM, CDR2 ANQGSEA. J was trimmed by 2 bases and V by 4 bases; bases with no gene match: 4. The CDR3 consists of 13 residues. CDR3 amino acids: CSVGQGAPYEQYF. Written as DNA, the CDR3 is TGCAGCGTTGGGCAGGGGGCTCCCTACGAGCAGTACTTC.

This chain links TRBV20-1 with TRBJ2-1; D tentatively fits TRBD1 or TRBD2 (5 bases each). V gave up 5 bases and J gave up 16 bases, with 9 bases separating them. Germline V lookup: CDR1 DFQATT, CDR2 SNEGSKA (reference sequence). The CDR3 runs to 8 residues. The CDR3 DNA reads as TGCAGTGCTCGGGACCGATTCTTC. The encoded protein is CSARDRFF.

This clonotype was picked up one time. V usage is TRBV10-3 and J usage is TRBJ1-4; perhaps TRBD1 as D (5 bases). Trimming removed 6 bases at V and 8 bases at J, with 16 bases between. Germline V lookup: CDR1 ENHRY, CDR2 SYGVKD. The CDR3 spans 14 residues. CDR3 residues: CAISGGPRGEKLFF. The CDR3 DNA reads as TGTGCCATCAGCGGAGGACCGCGGGGCGAAAAACTGTTTTTT.

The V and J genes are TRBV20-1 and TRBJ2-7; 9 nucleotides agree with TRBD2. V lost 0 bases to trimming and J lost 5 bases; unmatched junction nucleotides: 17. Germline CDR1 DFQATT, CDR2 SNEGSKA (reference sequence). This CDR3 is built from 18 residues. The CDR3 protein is CSARDPHGIAGGPNEQYF. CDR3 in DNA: TGCAGTGCTAGAGACCCTCACGGGATCGCGGGAGGGCCCAACGAGCAGTACTTC.

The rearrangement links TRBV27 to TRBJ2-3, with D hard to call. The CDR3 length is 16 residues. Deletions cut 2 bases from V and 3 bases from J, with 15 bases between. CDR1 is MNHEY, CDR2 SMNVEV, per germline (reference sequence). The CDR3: CASSLQWAQVTDTQYF. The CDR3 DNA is TGTGCCAGCAGTTTACAGTGGGCCCAAGTGACAGATACGCAGTATTTT.

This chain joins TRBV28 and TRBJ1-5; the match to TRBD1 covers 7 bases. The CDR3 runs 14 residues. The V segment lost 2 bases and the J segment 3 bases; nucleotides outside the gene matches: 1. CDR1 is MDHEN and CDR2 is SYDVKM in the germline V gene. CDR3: CASSLGQVNQPQHF. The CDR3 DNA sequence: TGTGCCAGCAGTTTAGGACAGGTCAATCAGCCCCAGCATTTT.

The CDR3 sequence: CAWSAHRQTSGIFYEQYF. The CDR3 DNA follows: TGTGCCTGGAGTGCCCACCGACAGACTAGCGGGATTTTCTACGAGCAGTACTTC. V usage is TRBV30 and J usage is TRBJ2-7; 11 bases agree with TRBD2. This CDR3 has 18 residues. The junction had 14 bases not matched to a gene; V was cut back by 1 base and J by 3 bases. Germline values: CDR1 GTSNPN, CDR2 SVGIG (reference sequence).

The CDR3 here is CATQRAAEQYF. As DNA, the CDR3 is TGTGCCACCCAACGTGCTGCGGAGCAGTACTTC. V and J are TRBV2 and TRBJ2-7; D not certain. V lost 10 bases, J lost 7 bases, and 14 bases lay in between. CDR3 length equals 11 residues. Per the germline V gene, CDR1 is SNHLY and CDR2 is FYNNEI.

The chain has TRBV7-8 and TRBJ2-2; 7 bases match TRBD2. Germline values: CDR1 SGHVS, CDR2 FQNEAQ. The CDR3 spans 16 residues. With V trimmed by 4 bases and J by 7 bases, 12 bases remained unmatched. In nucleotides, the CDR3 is TGTGCCAGCAGCTGGACAACGGGAGGAGTCAACGGGGAGCTGTTTTTT. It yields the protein CASSWTTGGVNGELFF.